A single sample is the source of the 2 T cell receptor beta chains below, sequenced in a study of spatial heterogeneity in lung cancer. Time point meaning: sample taken at primary tumor resection. From tumor, nontumor lung or frozen PBMC, whole RNA was taken unsorted for sequencing. MiXCR, run by TCRdb on the 5' RACE reads, gives a single entry per CDR3 protein. Of about 38,000 distinct CDR3 sequences detected, 5.2% appear once; the ten largest clones hold 25% to 30%. The material sequenced was PBMCs, taken at surgery. The receptors here all came from a female donor with early-stage non-small cell lung cancer.

There are many counts of this clonotype. The rearrangement uses TRBV3-1 and TRBJ1-1, with D perhaps TRBD1 (5 bases). The V end lost 4 bases, the J end lost 5 bases, and 14 bases lay between the germline ends. Germline V gene data show CDR1 as LGHDT and CDR2 as YNNKEL (reference sequence). The CDR3 has 14 amino acids. As DNA, the CDR3 is TGTGCCAGCAGCCTGCCTGGGGGGTGGACTGAAGCTTTCTTT. This gives the protein CASSLPGGWTEAFF.

This clonotype occurred many times. This chain connects TRBV14 to TRBJ1-4, with a possible D match to TRBD1 (5 bases). This CDR3 has 15 residues. Trimming shortened V by 0 bases and J by 7 bases, and 12 bases separated the two germline ends. The V gene's germline CDR1 is SGHDN and CDR2 FVKESK. For the CDR3, the DNA is TGTGCCAGCAGCCAAGATTTTGCGAGGGGTGAAAAACTGTTTTTT. Amino acids: CASSQDFARGEKLFF.